The next 2 T cell receptor beta chains were all read from a single sample in a study of neurological immune-mediated disorders. One entry per CDR3 protein, called by TCRdb with MiXCR from the 5' RACE reads. The table lists more than 45,000 distinct CDR3 sequences, 2% to 3% of them singletons, with around 3% in the top ten. The specimen sequenced was PBMCs. Source of these receptors: a man aged 50 to 60 with multiple sclerosis.

This clonotype was counted at least ten times. This chain uses TRBV6-4 with TRBJ2-2; TRBD1 agrees at 8 bases. Germline assignment: CDR1 MRHNA and CDR2 SNTAGT. The CDR3 is 15 amino acids. After removal of 5 bases from V and 1 base from J, the junction contained 3 bases not matched to a gene. The CDR3 DNA reads TGTGCCAGCAGTAGGACAGGGCTGAACACCGGGGAGCTGTTTTTT. It yields the protein CASSRTGLNTGELFF.

In its sample, this clonotype was seen many times. The chain combines TRBV6-2 or TRBV6-3 with TRBJ2-5; D is undetermined. The V gene's germline CDR1 is MNHEY and CDR2 SVGEGT. The germline V and J ends were trimmed by 0 bases and 5 bases, with 4 bases remaining between them. CDR3 length equals 12 residues. DNA of the CDR3: TGTGCCAGCAGTTACTCGCGGGAGACCCAGTACTTC. Encoded protein: CASSYSRETQYF.